Below, 28 T cell receptor beta chains from the same sample are listed, as sequenced in a study of spatial heterogeneity in lung cancer. General study points: Counts of expanded intratumoral alpha and beta TCRs tracked tumor mutation counts.

As to time point: sample taken at primary tumor resection. Each CDR3 protein is one row after TCRdb ran MiXCR on the 5' RACE reads. Of over 10,000 distinct CDR3 sequences listed, roughly 5.6% are singletons. Antigen specificity for these receptors is unknown. The sequencing here drew on lung tumor tissue, taken at surgery. The receptors derive from a male donor with early-stage non-small cell lung cancer.

At least ten counts were recorded for this clonotype. The J gene is TRBJ1-1, the V gene TRBV9; no firm D call. CDR1 is SGDLS and CDR2 is YYNGEE in the germline V gene. Deletions cut 3 bases from V and 2 bases from J, with 11 bases between. CDR3 length: 14 residues. CDR3 DNA sequence: TGTGCCAGCAGCGCCGCGCCAGGAAACACTGAAGCTTTCTTT. This codes for CASSAAPGNTEAFF. The variable domain in full, completed from reference TRBV9 and TRBJ1-1, reads DSGVTQTPKHLITATGQRVTLRCSPRSGDLSVYWYQQSLDQGLQFLIQYYNGEERAKGNILERFSAQQFPDLHSELNLSSLELGDSALYFCASSAAPGNTEAFFGQGTRLTVV.

This clonotype was seen only a few times. This chain connects TRBV6-1 to TRBJ2-7, with D possibly being TRBD1 (6 bases). V was trimmed by 3 bases and J by 0 bases, leaving 15 bases between them. This CDR3 has 16 amino acids. Germline CDR1 MNHNS, CDR2 SASEGT. DNA for the CDR3: TGTGCCAGCAGTGACCCCGGACAGATTAGCTCCTACGAGCAGTACTTC. It translates to CASSDPGQISSYEQYF.

This clonotype was recorded at least ten times. The V and J genes are TRBV12-3 or TRBV12-4 and TRBJ1-3; D ambiguous. CDR3 length: 12 residues. Trimming left V 8 bases short and J 3 bases short, with 8 bases between. The CDR3 protein is CASAGSGNTIYF. CDR3 nucleotides: TGTGCCAGCGCGGGGAGTGGAAACACCATATATTTT.

This clonotype was found many times. The rearrangement joins TRBV5-4 to TRBJ2-3; 9 nucleotides line up with TRBD2. CDR3 length: 16 residues. V lost 0 bases and J lost 2; bases outside the gene matches: 4. Germline CDR1 SGHNT, CDR2 YYREEE (reference sequence). The CDR3 loop is CASSLGRGGFTDTQYF. The CDR3, as DNA: TGTGCCAGCAGCTTGGGGCGGGGGGGATTCACAGATACGCAGTATTTT.

This clonotype was recorded many times. V gene TRBV4-3 combines with J gene TRBJ1-6, with 9 bases identical to TRBD1. Germline-derived CDR1 and CDR2 are LGHNA and YSLEER. The V segment lost 4 bases and the J segment 9 bases; nucleotides outside the gene matches: 7. This CDR3 is built from 15 residues. CDR3 amino acids: CASSPGGDRVSPLHF. CDR3 bases: TGCGCCAGCAGCCCCGGCGGGGACAGGGTTTCACCCCTCCACTTT.

This clonotype was seen repeatedly, ten times or more. The genes are TRBV12-3 or TRBV12-4 and TRBJ1-2; possible D gene TRBD1, 5 bases. This CDR3 is 14 amino acids long. Between the trimmed V and J ends, which lost 4 bases and 7 bases, there was a span of 16 bases. CDR3 DNA sequence: TGTGCCAGCAGTTCTGGGCAGGGAATTGTTGGCTACACCTTC. Translated: CASSSGQGIVGYTF.

This clonotype occurred many times. J is TRBJ2-3 and V is TRBV7-8; no firm D call. Trimming removed 1 base from V and 1 base from J, with 12 bases in between. The CDR3 runs to 16 residues. Germline V gene data show CDR1 as SGHVS and CDR2 as FQNEAQ. CDR3: CASSLEARFGTDTQYF. The CDR3 bases are TGTGCCAGCAGCTTAGAAGCCCGCTTCGGCACAGATACGCAGTATTTT.

This clonotype was recorded many times. V and J are TRBV27 and TRBJ1-5; weak D call: TRBD1 (5 bases). Trimming shortened V by 2 bases and J by 4 bases, and 15 bases separated the two germline ends. The germline V gene has CDR1 MNHEY and CDR2 SMNVEV (reference sequence). The CDR3 contains 16 residues. The chain's CDR3 is CASSLKPYPGNQPQHF. Here the CDR3 DNA reads TGTGCCAGCAGTTTAAAACCGTACCCAGGGAATCAGCCCCAGCATTTT.

This clonotype was detected ten times or more. The V and J genes are TRBV13 and TRBJ2-5; a possible D gene is TRBD1 (5 bases). The CDR3 is 13 amino acids. Germline lookup yields CDR1 PRHDT and CDR2 FYEKMQ (reference sequence). V was cut by 3 bases and J by 4 bases, with 9 bases left in between. The CDR3 loop is CASSFRGGETQYF. CDR3 nucleotides: TGTGCCAGCAGCTTTAGGGGTGGAGAGACCCAGTACTTC. The whole variable domain, filled in from reference TRBV13 and TRBJ2-5, reads AAGVIQSPRHLIKEKRETATLKCYPIPRHDTVYWYQQGPGQDPQFLISFYEKMQSDKGSIPDRFSAQQFSDYHSELNMSSLELGDSALYFCASSFRGGETQYFGPGTRLLVL.

This clonotype was observed many times. The genes are TRBV20-1 and TRBJ1-1; D is unclear. CDR1 DFQATT and CDR2 SNEGSKA come from the germline V gene (reference sequence). This CDR3 spans 10 amino acids. V lost 3 bases and J 1 base, leaving 0 bases between the germline ends. The chain's CDR3 is CSARNTEAFF. CDR3 in DNA: TGCAGTGCTAGGAACACTGAAGCTTTCTTT.

This clonotype appeared many times. The J gene is TRBJ2-7, the V gene TRBV5-1, with D tentatively TRBD2 (5 bases). Trimming pared 4 bases from V and 0 bases from J, leaving 17 bases between. CDR1 and CDR2 (germline): SGHRS, YFSETQ. The CDR3 length is 16 residues. CDR3 coding DNA: TGCGCCAGCAGCCAGCTTGCTAGAGGGAGCTCCTACGAGCAGTACTTC. Residues: CASSQLARGSSYEQYF.

This clonotype was found many times. This chain links TRBV3-1 with TRBJ1-6; no firm D call. Trimming stripped 1 base from V and 11 bases from J, with 12 bases between. CDR3 length: 14 residues. Germline-derived CDR1 and CDR2 are LGHDT and YNNKEL (reference sequence). The CDR3 DNA reads as TGTGCCAGCAGCCAAGCCGCCAGCGGGGCACCCCTCCACTTT. Residues: CASSQAASGAPLHF.

Within the sample, this clonotype is medium-sized. The genes are TRBV28 and TRBJ2-7, with TRBD1 matching 7 bases. CDR1 MDHEN and CDR2 SYDVKM come from the germline V gene. Germline trimming cut 6 bases from V and 6 bases from J; bases unmatched to any gene: 5. This CDR3 region has 12 residues. This CDR3 reads CASSSTGFEQYF. Here the CDR3 DNA reads TGTGCCAGCAGCTCGACAGGGTTCGAGCAGTACTTC.

This clonotype was seen ten or more times. V usage is TRBV3-1 and J usage is TRBJ1-2; D may be TRBD1 (5 bases). Per the germline V gene, CDR1 is LGHDT and CDR2 is YNNKEL (reference sequence). The length of the CDR3 is 16 residues. V was cut by 1 base and J by 6 bases, with 18 bases left in between. The CDR3 loop reads CASSQGRRQGDDGYTF. The CDR3 coding sequence is TGTGCCAGCAGCCAAGGTCGGAGGCAGGGAGACGATGGCTACACCTTC.

This clonotype appeared many times. The DNA for the CDR3 is TGTGCCAGCAGTCACCTCACCGGGACAGGGGTGGCTGGGGCCAACGTCCTGACTTTC. Amino acid sequence: CASSHLTGTGVAGANVLTF. The J gene is TRBJ2-6, the V gene TRBV28, with 10 bases lining up with TRBD1. After removal of 5 bases from V and 2 bases from J, the junction contained 12 bases not matched to a gene. Germline loops: CDR1 MDHEN, CDR2 SYDVKM. The CDR3 runs to 19 residues.

This clonotype showed up many times. The rearrangement uses TRBV7-2 and TRBJ2-7; D not resolved. Germline V gene data show CDR1 as SGHTA and CDR2 as FQGNSA. The CDR3 consists of 11 residues. Trimming left V 4 bases short and J 9 bases short, with 10 bases between. The CDR3 spells CASSSQVTQYF. CDR3 DNA sequence: TGTGCCAGCAGCTCGCAGGTGACGCAGTACTTC.

This clonotype is medium-sized (0.01 to 0.1%) by share. This chain joins TRBV20-1 and TRBJ1-6, with D possibly TRBD1 on 5 matching bases. Germline CDR1 and CDR2: DFQATT and SNEGSKA (reference sequence). V was cut by 4 bases and J by 10 bases, with 8 bases left in between. The CDR3 length is 11 residues. Here the CDR3 reads CSANRNSPLHF. The DNA for the CDR3 is TGCAGTGCTAACAGGAACTCACCCCTCCACTTT.

This clonotype was detected ten times or more. Germline and junction disagree at one end, which may indicate a read error. V usage is TRBV5-1 and J usage is TRBJ2-2; maybe TRBD2 (5 bases). CDR3 size: 16 residues. CDR1 and CDR2 from the germline V gene are SGHRS and YFSETQ. CDR3 DNA: TGCGCCAGCAGCGGTAGCCGGGGTTCGGGCACCGAGGAGCTGTTTTTT. Its translation: CASSGSRGSGTEELFF.

This clonotype was seen repeatedly, ten times or more. CDR3 residues: CASSYKNSPLHF. The CDR3 DNA reads as TGTGCCAGCAGTTACAAAAATTCACCCCTCCACTTT. J is TRBJ1-6 and V is TRBV6-5; D is unresolved. Germline V gene sequence: CDR1 MNHEY, CDR2 SVGAGI. This CDR3 region has 12 residues. V was clipped by 2 bases and J by 7 bases, with 3 bases between them.

The chain links TRBV7-2 to TRBJ2-7, with D possibly being TRBD2 (5 bases). This CDR3 is 13 amino acids long. Deletions cut 1 base from V and 5 bases from J, with 9 bases between. Germline CDR1 SGHTA, CDR2 FQGNSA. CDR3 residues: CASSLGIGDEQYF. CDR3 nucleotide sequence: TGTGCCAGCAGCTTAGGTATCGGGGACGAGCAGTACTTC.

This clonotype came up many times. This rearrangement joins TRBV20-1 to TRBJ2-1; possible D gene TRBD2, 5 bases. The germline CDR1 and CDR2 sequences are DFQATT and SNEGSKA (reference sequence). The CDR3 loop spans 13 amino acids. Trimming took 6 bases from V and 6 from J, leaving 15 bases between them. CDR3 DNA: TGCAGTGCACCAAGGGAGCAGGTCAATGAGCAGTTCTTC. Residues: CSAPREQVNEQFF.

This clonotype appeared a few times. V usage is TRBV12-5 and J usage is TRBJ2-1, with 7 positions matching TRBD1. Losses at the gene ends were 1 base for V and 4 bases for J; bases not matched to a gene: 1. The CDR3 spans 14 residues. Germline assignment: CDR1 LGHNT and CDR2 FRNRAP. DNA of the CDR3: TGTGCTAGTGGTTTGGGGGACAGTTACAATGAGCAGTTCTTC. This codes for CASGLGDSYNEQFF.

On this clonotype: At one end, the junction sequence differs from germline, possibly due to a read error. The J gene is TRBJ2-5, the V gene TRBV2; 7 bases fit TRBD2. The CDR3 length is 12 residues. Germline V CDR1 and CDR2: SNHLY, FYNNEI. The CDR3 coding sequence is TGTGTCAGCAACCCGGGGGGTGAGACCCAGTACTTC. Translated: CVSNPGGETQYF.

The chain carries TRBV7-8 and TRBJ1-2; 8 nucleotides agree with TRBD1. V shed 4 bases and J 3 bases; nucleotides not matched to a gene: 1. The CDR3 consists of 13 residues. The germline CDR1 and CDR2 sequences are SGHVS and FQNEAQ. In DNA, the CDR3 is TGTGCCAGCAGCTCGGGACAGGACTATGGCTACACCTTC. Its translation is CASSSGQDYGYTF.

This clonotype was seen at least ten times. This CDR3 reads CSARQGPDTQYF. CDR3 nucleotide sequence: TGCAGCGCCCGACAGGGGCCAGATACGCAGTATTTT. The rearrangement joins TRBV29-1 to TRBJ2-3, with 8 bases fitting TRBD1. Per the germline V gene, CDR1 is SQVTM and CDR2 is ANQGSEA. V lost 7 bases, J lost 4 bases, and 4 bases stayed unmatched. The CDR3 is 12 amino acids.

This clonotype occurred many times. This rearrangement joins TRBV4-2 to TRBJ1-2; possible D gene TRBD1, 5 bases. V shed 0 bases and J shed 3 bases, with 17 bases lying between them. Germline CDR1 LGHNA, CDR2 YNFKEQ. This CDR3 has 17 amino acids. In DNA, the CDR3 is TGTGCCAGCAGCCAAGACAAGGAATTCGGGGGGGACTATGGCTACACCTTC. It codes for CASSQDKEFGGDYGYTF.

Many counts were recorded for this clonotype. The V and J genes are TRBV7-2 and TRBJ2-1; D is undetermined. This CDR3 is built from 16 residues. Trimming left V 1 base short and J 2 bases short, with 12 bases between. CDR1 and CDR2 from the germline V gene are SGHTA and FQGNSA. The CDR3 region has the DNA TGTGCCAGCAGCTTAGATGTCTTCCGGACCTACAATGAGCAGTTCTTC. It translates to CASSLDVFRTYNEQFF.

The table lists this clonotype with many counts. The chain recombines TRBV18 with TRBJ1-2; D gene unclear. The V gene's germline CDR1 is KGHSH and CDR2 LQKENI. The CDR3 runs to 15 residues. V lost 5 bases, J lost 3 bases, and 16 bases lay in between. In nucleotides, the CDR3 is TGTGCCAGCTCAGGCGGGCCAGTAAGGGACTATGGCTACACCTTC. Its translation: CASSGGPVRDYGYTF.